Shown below are 27 T cell receptor beta chains from a single sample sequenced in a study of beta chain features in type 1 diabetes. The study, taken as a whole, reports: TCRB CDR3s were moderately but significantly shorter in Type 1 diabetes patients in all four CD4+ subsets.

Investigators reverse transcribed all isolated RNA, so they sequenced expressed TCRB transcripts. Profiled with immunoSEQ multiplex PCR; TCRdb holds only in-frame clones, not every one. Among about 370,000 clones, over 8.5% were seen once, and the ten largest hold 0.55% to 0.75%. The antigens these receptors bind are not known. Sequencing input: central memory CD4+ T cells from blood. The receptors here all came from a man in his thirties or forties with type 1 diabetes.

This clone has more than one count but fewer than ten. The genes are TRBV10-3 and TRBJ2-7, with a possible D match to TRBD1 (5 bases). Germline V gives CDR1 ENHRY, CDR2 SYGVKD. Trimming pared 6 bases from V and 1 base from J, leaving 10 bases between. The length of the CDR3 is 13 residues. The CDR3 DNA sequence: TGTGCCATCAGGCAGGGTGATTCCTACGAGCAGTACTTC. As protein: CAIRQGDSYEQYF.

Notes on this clone: The same CDR3 also results from other DNA sequences found in this sample. The rearrangement joins TRBV5-1 to TRBJ1-3; D unresolved. The germline V gene encodes CDR1 SGHRS and CDR2 YFSETQ. The CDR3 consists of 13 residues. Trimming cost V 4 bases and J 4 bases, with 9 bases left between them. Here the CDR3 reads CASSPLGGNTIYF. In nucleotides, the CDR3 is TGCGCCAGCAGCCCCCTAGGAGGAAACACCATATATTTT.

In this sample, this clone turned up a few times. Sequence at one end of the junction differs from germline and may be a read error. The chain recombines TRBV10-1 with TRBJ1-1; no definite D call. The V gene's germline CDR1 is WNHNN and CDR2 SYGVQD (reference sequence). CDR3 length: 12 amino acids. In nucleotides, the CDR3 is TGCGCCAGCGGTGAAGGAGGAACTGAAGCTTTCTTT. It translates to CASGEGGTEAFF.

In its sample, this clone was seen a few times. The chain employs TRBV9 and TRBJ2-2, with TRBD2 identical over 13 bases. V was pared by 4 bases and J by 6 bases, with 15 bases of the junction left unmatched. Germline CDR1 is SGDLS and CDR2 is YYNGEE. The CDR3 has 19 amino acids. CDR3 coding DNA: TGTGCCAGCAGCAGGGCATTCGGACTAGCGGGAGAGGGCTCCGGGGAGCTGTTTTTT. Its protein is CASSRAFGLAGEGSGELFF.

The chain has TRBV27 and TRBJ2-5; 9 bases are a match to TRBD1. The J call is in doubt because the DNA end fits TRBJ2-7 better. Germline lookup yields CDR1 MNHEY and CDR2 SMNVEV (reference sequence). The CDR3 spans 15 residues. DNA of the CDR3: TGTGCCAGCAGTTTAAAGGGACAGGGATCCTACGAGCAGTACTTC. Protein: CASSLKGQGSYEQYF.

The table lists this clone with a few counts. The V call is TRBV6-1, the J call TRBJ1-5; D possibly corresponds to TRBD1 (6 bases). Germline lookup yields CDR1 MNHNS and CDR2 SASEGT. CDR3 size: 13 residues. V lost 6 bases to trimming and J lost 7 bases, with 13 bases between them. DNA of the CDR3: TGTGCCAGCAGGCTCACAGGGTTGCAGCCCCAGCATTTT. Residues: CASRLTGLQPQHF.

The chain uses TRBV5-1 and TRBJ1-2; D not certain. Germline loops: CDR1 SGHRS, CDR2 YFSETQ. The CDR3 consists of 14 residues. Trimming removed 3 bases from V and 1 base from J, with 10 bases in between. This chain's CDR3 is CASSSPGLNYGYTF. The CDR3 DNA sequence: TGCGCCAGCAGCTCACCGGGCCTTAACTATGGCTACACCTTC.

The rearrangement uses TRBV6-5 and TRBJ1-1; D not certain. Germline V gene lookup returns CDR1 MNHEY and CDR2 SVGAGI. The V and J ends lost 3 bases and 12 bases respectively, with 20 bases between them. CDR3 length: 14 residues. In nucleotides, the CDR3 is TGTGCCAGCAGTTATTCGGGGAACCCTATGGGAACTTTCTTT. Protein product: CASSYSGNPMGTFF.

This clone showed up just a few times. The chain employs TRBV6-5 and TRBJ1-1, with D perhaps TRBD1 (6 bases). With 6 bases removed from V and 3 bases from J, the gap between germline ends came to 14 bases. Germline V gene data show CDR1 as MNHEY and CDR2 as SVGAGI. CDR3 length equals 14 residues. Here the CDR3 reads CASSDQRGYTEAFF. The CDR3 nucleotides read TGTGCCAGCAGCGATCAGAGGGGGTACACTGAAGCTTTCTTT.

J is TRBJ2-2 and V is TRBV2; 15 nucleotides match TRBD2. V was pared by 6 bases and J by 3 bases, with 2 bases of the junction left unmatched. CDR3 size: 16 residues. Germline CDR1 SNHLY, CDR2 FYNNEI. As DNA, the CDR3 is TGTGCCAGCAGGGGACTAGCGGGAGGTCACACCGGGGAGCTGTTTTTT. Translating it yields CASRGLAGGHTGELFF.

This chain connects TRBV6-1 to TRBJ2-7, with D perhaps matching TRBD1 (6 bases). Germline V gene sequence: CDR1 MNHNS, CDR2 SASEGT. The CDR3 has 17 amino acids. V dropped 1 base and J dropped 1 base, with 17 bases sitting between them. The CDR3 reads CASSEVGSVRGSYEQYF. Here the CDR3 DNA reads TGTGCCAGCAGTGAAGTGGGGTCCGTGAGGGGGTCCTACGAGCAGTACTTC.

As concerns this clone: A much more abundant neighbour one base away suggests this may be a read error. V is TRBV9 and J is TRBJ2-2, with D possibly being TRBD1 (6 bases). V was clipped by 4 bases and J by 1 base, with 11 bases between them. There are 15 residues in the CDR3. Germline CDR1 and CDR2: SGDLS and YYNGEE. The DNA for the CDR3 is TGTGCCAGCAGCCCCCGACAGGAGAACACCGGGGAGCTGTTTTTT. It encodes CASSPRQENTGELFF.

This clone has at least ten counts. V is TRBV10-3 and J is TRBJ2-1; D possibly matches TRBD1 or TRBD2 (5 bases each). This CDR3 comprises 12 residues. CDR1 and CDR2 (germline): ENHRY, SYGVKD. Trimming took off 6 bases at V and 10 bases at J, with 13 bases between the two ends. CDR3 bases: TGTGCCATCAGGAGGGGAGACAGAGAGCAGTTCTTC. Amino acids: CAIRRGDREQFF.

This clone showed up just a few times. The genes are TRBV5-1 and TRBJ2-2, with D unresolved. The CDR3 sequence is 10 residues long. Between the trimmed V and J ends, which lost 7 bases and 6 bases, there was a span of 4 bases. CDR1 is SGHRS and CDR2 is YFSETQ in the germline V gene. The CDR3 sequence is CASPSGELFF. The CDR3 DNA sequence: TGCGCCAGCCCGTCCGGGGAGCTGTTTTTT.

This clone came up a few times. This chain connects TRBV4-1 to TRBJ1-4, with D hard to call. Germline loops: CDR1 MGHRA, CDR2 YSYEKL. Trimming took off 1 base at V and 5 bases at J, with 11 bases between the two ends. This CDR3 is 15 amino acids long. The CDR3 DNA follows: TGCGCCAGCAGCCAAGCGTTCAGGAACAATGAAAAACTGTTTTTT. Its protein is CASSQAFRNNEKLFF.

This clone has only a few counts. This chain connects TRBV11-1 to TRBJ2-7, with D hard to call. V lost 5 bases and J 3 bases, leaving 5 bases between the germline ends. CDR3 size: 11 residues. Germline-derived CDR1 and CDR2 are SGHAT and FQDESV (reference sequence). CDR3 amino acids: CASSAIYEQYF. CDR3 nucleotide sequence: TGTGCCAGCAGCGCGATCTACGAGCAGTACTTC.

This chain connects TRBV5-5 to TRBJ2-3; D not resolved. The CDR3 runs 14 residues. The germline V gene encodes CDR1 SGHKS and CDR2 YYEKEE (reference sequence). Deletions cut 4 bases from V and 2 bases from J, with 11 bases between. The CDR3 coding sequence is TGTGCCAGCAGCCCCGATGGGTACACAGATACGCAGTATTTT. Its translation is CASSPDGYTDTQYF.

This clone showed up just a few times. The CDR3 region is CSAQGQGWDQPQHF. In DNA form, the CDR3 reads TGCAGCGCCCAGGGACAGGGCTGGGATCAGCCCCAGCATTTT. The chain is built from TRBV29-1 and TRBJ1-5; 9 bases map to TRBD1. The CDR3 loop spans 14 amino acids. The ends lost 7 bases at V and 5 bases at J; junction bases unmatched: 9. The germline CDR1 and CDR2 sequences are SQVTM and ANQGSEA.

This chain links TRBV6-6 with TRBJ2-7; no clear D gene. The V gene lost 4 bases and the J gene lost 5 bases, with 15 bases spanning the gap. The germline CDR1 and CDR2 sequences are MNHNY and SVGAGI (reference sequence). The length of the CDR3 is 14 residues. CDR3 sequence reads: CASSSHNRPDEQYF. For the CDR3, the DNA is TGTGCCAGCAGTTCACACAATCGTCCCGACGAGCAGTACTTC.

This clone was seen a handful of times. The chain is built from TRBV5-1 and TRBJ1-2; weak D call: TRBD1 (6 bases). The V gene's germline CDR1 is SGHRS and CDR2 YFSETQ. Trimming stripped 6 bases from V and 3 bases from J, with 21 bases between. The CDR3 consists of 16 residues. Written as DNA, the CDR3 is TGCGCCAGCACCTACAGAGGTGAACAGGGCGACTATGGCTACACCTTC. Protein product: CASTYRGEQGDYGYTF.

The chain combines TRBV5-7 with TRBJ1-2, with D possibly TRBD1 on 6 matching bases. TRBV5-7 is given ORF status, its function remaining uncertain. The CDR3 runs 14 residues. V was trimmed by 1 base and J by 3 bases, leaving 10 bases between them. CDR3 sequence: CASSLLGQHYGYTF. The CDR3 coding sequence is TGTGCCAGCAGCTTGCTCGGACAGCACTATGGCTACACCTTC.

Notes on this clone: This sample also contains other DNA sequences that code for the same CDR3. The chain has TRBV7-9 and TRBJ1-1; D gene ambiguous. Trimming removed 2 bases from V and 0 bases from J, with 7 bases in between. Germline CDR1 SEHNR, CDR2 FQNEAQ (reference sequence). CDR3 length equals 14 residues. As DNA, the CDR3 is TGTGCCAGCAGCTTATCAGTAATGAACACTGAAGCTTTCTTT. Translation: CASSLSVMNTEAFF.

The table lists this clone with a few counts. Other DNA sequences within the sample encode an identical CDR3. The CDR3 DNA reads as TGTGCCAGCTCACCACCGTCCGGTACCTATGGCTACACCTTC. It encodes CASSPPSGTYGYTF. The chain couples TRBV18 to TRBJ1-2, with D hard to call. This CDR3 is built from 14 residues. Trimming removed 0 bases from V and 4 bases from J, with 9 bases in between. The germline CDR1 and CDR2 sequences are KGHSH and LQKENI. Complete variable domain (other parts from reference TRBV18 and TRBJ1-2): NAGVMQNPRHLVRRRGQEARLRCSPMKGHSHVYWYRQLPEEGLKFMVYLQKENIIDESGMPKERFSAEFPKEGPSILRIQQVVRGDSAAYFCASSPPSGTYGYTFGSGTRLTVV.

This clone was observed a few times. The V gene is TRBV7-8, the J gene TRBJ1-1; D may be TRBD1 (6 bases). CDR1 and CDR2 (germline): SGHVS, FQNEAQ. CDR3 length equals 16 residues. Trimming left V 5 bases short and J 6 bases short, with 22 bases between. This chain's CDR3 is CASSGKEGGFFPEAFF. The CDR3 bases are TGTGCCAGCAGCGGAAAAGAGGGGGGTTTTTTTCCTGAAGCTTTCTTT.

The genes are TRBV19 and TRBJ2-7, with 9 bases fitting TRBD1. Germline CDR1 is LNHDA and CDR2 is SQIVND (reference sequence). Trimming at V came to 5 bases and at J to 6 bases, leaving 5 bases not matched to a gene. This CDR3 spans 13 amino acids. The DNA of the CDR3 is TGTGCCAGTAGTGACAGGGGGAAGTCCGAGCAGTACTTC. Protein sequence: CASSDRGKSEQYF. Full variable domain (rest looked up from reference TRBV19 and TRBJ2-7): DGGITQSPKYLFRKEGQNVTLSCEQNLNHDAMYWYRQDPGQGLRLIYYSQIVNDFQKGDIAEGYSVSREKKESFPLTVTSAQKNPTAFYLCASSDRGKSEQYFGPGTRLTVT.

The CDR3 spells CASSTSVRYEQYF. The CDR3 DNA sequence: TGTGCCAGCAGTACATCGGTGCGCTACGAGCAGTACTTC. The chain is built from TRBV6-6 and TRBJ2-7, with D hard to call. CDR3 length: 13 residues. With 5 bases removed from V and 3 bases from J, the gap between germline ends came to 11 bases. Germline lookup yields CDR1 MNHNY and CDR2 SVGAGI (reference sequence).

V and J are TRBV11-3 and TRBJ2-2, with D possibly being TRBD2 (6 bases). Germline CDR1 SGHNT, CDR2 YENEEA. Deletions cut 1 base from V and 7 bases from J, with 7 bases between. This CDR3 contains 13 residues. The CDR3 bases are TGTGCCAGCAGCTTAGGTAGCGGCGGGGAGCTGTTTTTT. It encodes CASSLGSGGELFF.